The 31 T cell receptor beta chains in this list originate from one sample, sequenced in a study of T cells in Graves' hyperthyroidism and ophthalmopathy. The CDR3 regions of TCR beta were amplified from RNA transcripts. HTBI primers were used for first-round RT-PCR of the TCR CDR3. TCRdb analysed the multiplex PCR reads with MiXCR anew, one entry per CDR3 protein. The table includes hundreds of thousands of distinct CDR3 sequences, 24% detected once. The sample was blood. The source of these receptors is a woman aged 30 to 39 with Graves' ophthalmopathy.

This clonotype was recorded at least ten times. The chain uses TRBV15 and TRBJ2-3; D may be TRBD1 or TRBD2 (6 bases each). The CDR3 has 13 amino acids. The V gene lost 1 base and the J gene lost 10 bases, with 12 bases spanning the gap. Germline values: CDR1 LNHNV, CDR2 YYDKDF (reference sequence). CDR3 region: CATSRVAAGAQYF. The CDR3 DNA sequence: TGTGCCACCAGCAGAGTAGCGGCAGGGGCGCAGTATTTT.

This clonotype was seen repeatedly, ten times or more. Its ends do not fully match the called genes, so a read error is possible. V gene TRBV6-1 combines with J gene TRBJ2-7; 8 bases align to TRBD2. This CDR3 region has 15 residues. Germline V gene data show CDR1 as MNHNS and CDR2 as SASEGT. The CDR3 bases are TGTGCCAGCAACCCTACGGGACTAGGGTCCTCCGAGCAGTACTTC. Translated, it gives CASNPTGLGSSEQYF.

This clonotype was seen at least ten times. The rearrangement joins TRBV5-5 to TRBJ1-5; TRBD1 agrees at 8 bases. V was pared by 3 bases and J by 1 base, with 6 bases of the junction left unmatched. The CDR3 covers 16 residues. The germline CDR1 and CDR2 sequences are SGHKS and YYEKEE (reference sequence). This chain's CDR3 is CASSWETGESNQPQHF. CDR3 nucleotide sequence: TGTGCCAGCAGCTGGGAGACAGGGGAAAGCAATCAGCCCCAGCATTTT. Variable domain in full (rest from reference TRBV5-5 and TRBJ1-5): DAGVTQSPTHLIKTRGQQVTLRCSPISGHKSVSWYQQVLGQGPQFIFQYYEKEERGRGNFPDRFSARQFPNYSSELNVNALLLGDSALYLCASSWETGESNQPQHFGDGTRLSIL.

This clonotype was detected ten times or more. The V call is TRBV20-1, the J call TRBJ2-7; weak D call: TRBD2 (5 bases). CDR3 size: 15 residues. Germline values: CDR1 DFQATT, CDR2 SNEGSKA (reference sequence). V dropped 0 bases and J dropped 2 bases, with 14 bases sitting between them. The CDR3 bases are TGCAGTGCTAGAGATGAAAGCGGACGAACCTACGAGCAGTACTTC. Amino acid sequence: CSARDESGRTYEQYF.

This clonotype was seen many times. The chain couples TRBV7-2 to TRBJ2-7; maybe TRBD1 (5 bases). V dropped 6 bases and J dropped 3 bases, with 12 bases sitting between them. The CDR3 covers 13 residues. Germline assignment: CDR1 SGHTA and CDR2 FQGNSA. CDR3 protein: CASSPGPYYEQYF. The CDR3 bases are TGTGCCAGCAGTCCAGGGCCTTACTACGAGCAGTACTTC.

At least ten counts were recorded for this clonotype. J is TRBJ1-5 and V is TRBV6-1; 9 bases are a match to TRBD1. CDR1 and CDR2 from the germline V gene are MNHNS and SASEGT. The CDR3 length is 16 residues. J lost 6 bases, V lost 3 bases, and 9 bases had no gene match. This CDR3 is CASSETGQGRTQPQHF. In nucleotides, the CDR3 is TGTGCCAGCAGTGAGACTGGACAGGGGAGGACTCAGCCCCAGCATTTT.

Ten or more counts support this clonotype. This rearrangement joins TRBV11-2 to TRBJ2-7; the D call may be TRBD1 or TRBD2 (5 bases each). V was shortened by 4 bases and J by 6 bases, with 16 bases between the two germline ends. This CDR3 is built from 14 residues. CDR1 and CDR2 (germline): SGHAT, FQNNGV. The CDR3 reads CASSSSTWGREQYF. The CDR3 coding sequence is TGTGCCAGCAGCTCTTCGACCTGGGGACGCGAGCAGTACTTC.

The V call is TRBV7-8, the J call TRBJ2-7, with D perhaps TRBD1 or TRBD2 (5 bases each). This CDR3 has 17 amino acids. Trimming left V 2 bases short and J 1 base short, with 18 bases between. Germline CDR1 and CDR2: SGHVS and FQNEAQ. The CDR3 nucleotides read TGTGCCAGCAGCTTATGTCCCTACGACTGGGGGTCCTACGAGCAGTACTTC. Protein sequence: CASSLCPYDWGSYEQYF. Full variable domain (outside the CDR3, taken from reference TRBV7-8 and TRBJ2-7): GAGVSQSPRYKVAKRGQDVALRCDPISGHVSLFWYQQALGQGPEFLTYFQNEAQLDKSGLPSDRFFAERPEGSVSTLKIQRTQQEDSAVYLCASSLCPYDWGSYEQYFGPGTRLTVT.

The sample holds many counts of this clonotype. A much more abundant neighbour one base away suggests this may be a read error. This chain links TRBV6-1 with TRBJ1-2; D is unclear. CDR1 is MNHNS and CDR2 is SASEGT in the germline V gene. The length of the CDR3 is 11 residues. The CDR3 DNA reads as TGTGTCAGCAAGGTTAACTATGGCTACACCTTC. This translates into CVSKVNYGYTF.

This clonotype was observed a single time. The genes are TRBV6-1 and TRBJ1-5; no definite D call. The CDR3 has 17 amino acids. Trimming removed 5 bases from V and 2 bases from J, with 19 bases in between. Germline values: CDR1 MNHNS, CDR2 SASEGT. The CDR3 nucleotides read TGTGCCAGCAGTCGCACAAACTCGGGTCGTGGCAATCAGCCCCAGCATTTT. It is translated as CASSRTNSGRGNQPQHF.

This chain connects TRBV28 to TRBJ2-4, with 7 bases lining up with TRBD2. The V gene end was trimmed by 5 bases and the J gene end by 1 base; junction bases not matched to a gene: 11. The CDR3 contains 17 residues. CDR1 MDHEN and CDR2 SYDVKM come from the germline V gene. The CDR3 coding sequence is TGTGCCAGCAGTCTCCCACCTAGCGGTGTGGCCAAAAACATTCAGTACTTC. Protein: CASSLPPSGVAKNIQYF.

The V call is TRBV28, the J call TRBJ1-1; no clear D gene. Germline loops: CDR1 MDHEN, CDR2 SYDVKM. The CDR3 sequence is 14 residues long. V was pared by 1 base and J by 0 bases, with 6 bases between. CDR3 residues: CASSLLPVNTEAFF. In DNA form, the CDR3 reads TGTGCCAGCAGTTTATTACCCGTGAACACTGAAGCTTTCTTT.

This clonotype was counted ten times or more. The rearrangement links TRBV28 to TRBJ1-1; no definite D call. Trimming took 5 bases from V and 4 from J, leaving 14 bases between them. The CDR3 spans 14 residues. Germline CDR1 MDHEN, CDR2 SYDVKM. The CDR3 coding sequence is TGTGCCAGCAGTCACCAACGGAACCCCACTGAAGCTTTCTTT. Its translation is CASSHQRNPTEAFF.

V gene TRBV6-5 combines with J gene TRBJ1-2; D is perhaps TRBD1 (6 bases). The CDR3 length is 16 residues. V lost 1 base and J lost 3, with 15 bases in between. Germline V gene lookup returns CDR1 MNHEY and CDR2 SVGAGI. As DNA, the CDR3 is TGTGCCAGCAGTTACTTGAGTCGGGACACCTACTATGGCTACACCTTC. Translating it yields CASSYLSRDTYYGYTF.

The CDR3: CASSLVGVGVQYF. In DNA form, the CDR3 reads TGTGCCAGCAGCTTAGTTGGGGTTGGGGTGCAGTACTTC. V is TRBV11-2 and J is TRBJ2-7; D unclear. This CDR3 contains 13 residues. Germline assignment: CDR1 SGHAT and CDR2 FQNNGV. Trimming removed 1 base at V and 9 bases at J, with 13 bases between.

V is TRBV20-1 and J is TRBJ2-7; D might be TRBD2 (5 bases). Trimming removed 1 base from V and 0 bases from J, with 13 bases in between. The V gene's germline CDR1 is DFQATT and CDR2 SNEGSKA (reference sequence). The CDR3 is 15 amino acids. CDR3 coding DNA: TGCAGTGCTAGAGTCGAGTCAGGAGGCTCCTACGAGCAGTACTTC. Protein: CSARVESGGSYEQYF.

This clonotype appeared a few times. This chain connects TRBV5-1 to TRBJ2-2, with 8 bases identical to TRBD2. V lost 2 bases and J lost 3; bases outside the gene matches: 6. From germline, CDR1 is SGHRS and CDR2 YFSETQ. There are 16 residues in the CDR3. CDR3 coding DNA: TGCGCCAGCAGCTTTTTTGCGGGGGGACACACCGGGGAGCTGTTTTTT. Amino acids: CASSFFAGGHTGELFF.

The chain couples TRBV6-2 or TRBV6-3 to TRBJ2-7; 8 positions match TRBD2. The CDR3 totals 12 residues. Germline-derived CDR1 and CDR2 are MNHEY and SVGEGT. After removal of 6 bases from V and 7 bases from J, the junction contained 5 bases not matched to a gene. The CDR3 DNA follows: TGTGCCAGCAGCCAAGCGGGAGTAGAGCAGTACTTC. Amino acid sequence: CASSQAGVEQYF.

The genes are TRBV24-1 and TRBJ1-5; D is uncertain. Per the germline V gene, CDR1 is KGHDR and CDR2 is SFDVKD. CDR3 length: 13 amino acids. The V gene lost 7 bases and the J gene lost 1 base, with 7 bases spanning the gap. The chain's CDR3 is CATSQASNQPQHF. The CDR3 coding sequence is TGTGCCACCAGCCAGGCCAGCAATCAGCCCCAGCATTTT.

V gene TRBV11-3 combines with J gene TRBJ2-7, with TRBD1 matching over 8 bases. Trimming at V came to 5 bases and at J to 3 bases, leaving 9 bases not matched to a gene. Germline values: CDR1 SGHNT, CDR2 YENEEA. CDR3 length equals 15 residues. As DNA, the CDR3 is TGTGCCAGCAGCCCCCGGGGACAGGCCGGCTACGAGCAGTACTTC. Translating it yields CASSPRGQAGYEQYF.

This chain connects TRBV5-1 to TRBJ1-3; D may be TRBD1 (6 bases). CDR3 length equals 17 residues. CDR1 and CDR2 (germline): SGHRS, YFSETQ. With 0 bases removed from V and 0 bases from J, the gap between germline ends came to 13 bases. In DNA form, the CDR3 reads TGCGCCAGCAGCTTGGCCCCCCAGGGGAGCTCTGGAAACACCATATATTTT. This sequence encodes CASSLAPQGSSGNTIYF.

The CDR3 nucleotides are TGCGCCAGCAGCCAAACCTCGGGGATTACTAACACCGGGGAGCTGTTTTTT. Translating it yields CASSQTSGITNTGELFF. The chain employs TRBV4-1 and TRBJ2-2; D is perhaps TRBD2 (5 bases). Germline V gives CDR1 MGHRA, CDR2 YSYEKL. V dropped 2 bases and J dropped 2 bases, with 15 bases sitting between them. CDR3 length: 17 amino acids.

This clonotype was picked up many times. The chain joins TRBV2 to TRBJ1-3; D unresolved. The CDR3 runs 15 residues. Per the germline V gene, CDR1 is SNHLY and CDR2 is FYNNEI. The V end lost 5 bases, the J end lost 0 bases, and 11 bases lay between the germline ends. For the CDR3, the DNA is TGTGCCAGCAGTATGGGGAGGGACTCTGGAAACACCATATATTTT. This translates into CASSMGRDSGNTIYF.

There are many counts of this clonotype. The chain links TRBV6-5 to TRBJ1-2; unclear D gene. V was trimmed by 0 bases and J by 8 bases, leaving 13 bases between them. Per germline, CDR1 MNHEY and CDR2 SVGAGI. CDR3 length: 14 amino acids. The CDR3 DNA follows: TGTGCCAGCAGTTACTCGTCAACAAAACGGGGCTACACCTTC. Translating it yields CASSYSSTKRGYTF.

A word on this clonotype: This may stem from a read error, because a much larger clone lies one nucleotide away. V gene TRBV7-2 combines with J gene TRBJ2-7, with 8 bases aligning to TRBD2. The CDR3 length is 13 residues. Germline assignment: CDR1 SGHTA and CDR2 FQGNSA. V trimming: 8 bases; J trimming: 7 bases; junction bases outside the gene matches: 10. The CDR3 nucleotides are TGTGCCAGCTCACCAGATCTAGCGGGTGAGCAGTACTTC. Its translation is CASSPDLAGEQYF.

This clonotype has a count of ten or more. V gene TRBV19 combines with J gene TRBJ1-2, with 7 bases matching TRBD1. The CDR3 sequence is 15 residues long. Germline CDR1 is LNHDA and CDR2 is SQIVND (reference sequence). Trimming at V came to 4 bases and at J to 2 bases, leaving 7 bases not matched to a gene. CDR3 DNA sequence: TGTGCCAGTAGTACAATAGAGACAGGGAACTATGGCTACACCTTC. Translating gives CASSTIETGNYGYTF. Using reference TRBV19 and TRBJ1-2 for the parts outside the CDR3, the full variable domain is DGGITQSPKYLFRKEGQNVTLSCEQNLNHDAMYWYRQDPGQGLRLIYYSQIVNDFQKGDIAEGYSVSREKKESFPLTVTSAQKNPTAFYLCASSTIETGNYGYTFGSGTRLTVV.

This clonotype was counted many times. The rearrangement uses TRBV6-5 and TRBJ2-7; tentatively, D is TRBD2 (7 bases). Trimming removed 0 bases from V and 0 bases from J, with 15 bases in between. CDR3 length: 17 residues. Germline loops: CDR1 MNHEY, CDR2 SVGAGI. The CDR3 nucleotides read TGTGCCAGCAGTTACTCGGGAGGGGGTTCTAGCTCCTACGAGCAGTACTTC. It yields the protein CASSYSGGGSSSYEQYF.

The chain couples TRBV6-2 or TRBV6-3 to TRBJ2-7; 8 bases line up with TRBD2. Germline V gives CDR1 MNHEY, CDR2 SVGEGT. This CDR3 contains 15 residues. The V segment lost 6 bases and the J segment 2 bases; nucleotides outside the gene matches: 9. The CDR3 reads CASRPIAGLTYEQYF. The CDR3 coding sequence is TGTGCCAGCAGACCGATAGCGGGGCTTACCTACGAGCAGTACTTC.

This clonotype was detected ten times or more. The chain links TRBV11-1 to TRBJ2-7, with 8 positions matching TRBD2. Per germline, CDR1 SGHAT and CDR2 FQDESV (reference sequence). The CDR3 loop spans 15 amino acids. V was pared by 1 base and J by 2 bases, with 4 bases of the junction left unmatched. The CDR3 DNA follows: TGTGCCAGCAGCTTAGTTCCGGGGGGGACCTACGAGCAGTACTTC. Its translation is CASSLVPGGTYEQYF. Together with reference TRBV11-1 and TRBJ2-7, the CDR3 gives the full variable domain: EAEVAQSPRYKITEKSQAVAFWCDPISGHATLYWYRQILGQGPELLVQFQDESVVDDSQLPKDRFSAERLKGVDSTLKIQPAELGDSAMYLCASSLVPGGTYEQYFGPGTRLTVT.

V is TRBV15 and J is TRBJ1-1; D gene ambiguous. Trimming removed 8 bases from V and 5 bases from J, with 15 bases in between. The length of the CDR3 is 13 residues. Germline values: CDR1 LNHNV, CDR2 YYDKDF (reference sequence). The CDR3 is CATGSEGETEAFF. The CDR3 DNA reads TGTGCCACCGGAAGCGAGGGAGAAACTGAAGCTTTCTTT. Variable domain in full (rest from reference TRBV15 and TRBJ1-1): DAMVIQNPRYQVTQFGKPVTLSCSQTLNHNVMYWYQQKSSQAPKLLFHYYDKDFNNEADTPDNFQSRRPNTSFCFLDIRSPGLGDTAMYLCATGSEGETEAFFGQGTRLTVV.

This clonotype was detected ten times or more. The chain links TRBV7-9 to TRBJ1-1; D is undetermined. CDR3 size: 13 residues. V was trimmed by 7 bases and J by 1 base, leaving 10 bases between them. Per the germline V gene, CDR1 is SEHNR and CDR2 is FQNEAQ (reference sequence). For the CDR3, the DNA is TGTGCCAGCATCCAAGACCCGAACACTGAAGCTTTCTTT. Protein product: CASIQDPNTEAFF.